This entry lists 27 T cell receptor beta chains sequenced from one sample in a study of graft-versus-host responses after intestinal transplantation. Generated by immunoSEQ multiplex PCR, the TCRdb table keeps only in-frame clones and is missing some. The sample records tens of thousands of clones, roughly nine tenths being singletons. The material sequenced was PBMCs, taken 524 days after transplant. The receptor set was obtained from a human patient who received an intestinal transplant, so some T cells may come from the graft donor.

Turning to this clone: The sample carries other DNA sequences with the same CDR3. The chain links TRBV7-9 to TRBJ2-7; D is tentatively TRBD1 or TRBD2 (6 bases each). V lost 1 base and J 4 bases, leaving 11 bases between the germline ends. Germline V gene sequence: CDR1 SEHNR, CDR2 FQNEAQ (reference sequence). The CDR3 is made up of 14 amino acids. The CDR3 protein is CASSLGGLAYEQYF. The CDR3, as DNA: TGTGCCAGCAGCTTAGGGGGGCTAGCGTACGAGCAGTACTTC.

This chain connects TRBV19 to TRBJ1-4; D gene ambiguous. The CDR3 loop spans 14 amino acids. Germline V CDR1 and CDR2: LNHDA, SQIVND (reference sequence). Trimming cost V 3 bases and J 6 bases, with 11 bases left between them. CDR3 in amino acids: CASSMRRPDEKLFF. Here the CDR3 DNA reads TGTGCCAGTAGTATGAGGCGGCCTGATGAAAAACTGTTTTTT.

CDR3 loop: CASSLQGAEKLFF. The CDR3 coding sequence is TGTGCCAGCAGCTTACAGGGGGCTGAAAAACTGTTTTTT. The chain recombines TRBV7-9 with TRBJ1-4; 8 nucleotides agree with TRBD1. The CDR3 consists of 13 residues. Trimming at V came to 2 bases and at J to 7 bases, leaving 0 bases not matched to a gene. Germline lookup yields CDR1 SEHNR and CDR2 FQNEAQ (reference sequence).

This clone occurred once. J is TRBJ2-1 and V is TRBV10-3; 11 bases are a match to TRBD2. The CDR3 is made up of 16 amino acids. The V and J ends lost 3 bases and 5 bases, in that order; junction bases with no gene match: 6. CDR1 is ENHRY and CDR2 is SYGVKD in the germline V gene. As DNA, the CDR3 is TGTGCCATCAGTGAAACTAGCGGGAGAGGAAACAATGAGCAGTTCTTC. This translates into CAISETSGRGNNEQFF.

With respect to this clone: Other DNA sequences in this sample translate to the same CDR3. The gene calls are TRBV11-3 and TRBJ1-1; possible D gene TRBD1, 5 bases. The germline gives CDR1 SGHNT, CDR2 YENEEA. Trimming stripped 3 bases from V and 1 base from J, with 6 bases between. The CDR3 contains 13 residues. This chain's CDR3 is CASSLGPNTEAFF. The CDR3 DNA follows: TGTGCCAGCAGCTTGGGGCCGAACACTGAAGCTTTCTTT.

This clone has a handful of counts. The V and J genes are TRBV27 and TRBJ2-1; D unclear. This CDR3 comprises 15 residues. Germline-derived CDR1 and CDR2 are MNHEY and SMNVEV (reference sequence). The V gene lost 7 bases and the J gene lost 0 bases, with 13 bases spanning the gap. Here the CDR3 reads CASKSAAVSYNEQFF. The CDR3 nucleotides are TGTGCCAGCAAATCGGCCGCGGTCTCCTACAATGAGCAGTTCTTC.

The CDR3 protein is CASSLLGWDGEQYF. As DNA, the CDR3 is TGTGCCAGCAGTTTATTGGGGTGGGATGGGGAGCAGTACTTC. The V gene is TRBV27, the J gene TRBJ2-7; unclear D gene. CDR1 is MNHEY and CDR2 is SMNVEV in the germline V gene (reference sequence). The CDR3 is 14 amino acids. The V gene lost 1 base and the J gene lost 7 bases, with 14 bases spanning the gap.

The chain employs TRBV29-1 and TRBJ2-1; the D is unclear. Deletions cut 0 bases from V and 9 bases from J, with 9 bases between. The germline CDR1 and CDR2 sequences are SQVTM and ANQGSEA. This CDR3 has 12 residues. CDR3 nucleotide sequence: TGCAGCGTTGAAGATCGCTTATTTGAGCAGTTCTTC. The encoded protein is CSVEDRLFEQFF.

The chain joins TRBV4-1 to TRBJ2-4; TRBD2 matches 7 bases. CDR1 is MGHRA, CDR2 YSYEKL, per germline. V was clipped by 1 base and J by 1 base; unmatched bases: 4. The CDR3 spans 16 residues. The CDR3 DNA follows: TGCGCCAGCAGCCAAGTGGGAGGGGTTGCCAAAAACATTCAGTACTTC. Its protein is CASSQVGGVAKNIQYF.

The chain is built from TRBV6-1 and TRBJ2-7; 14 positions match TRBD2. This CDR3 region has 15 residues. Looked up from germline, CDR1 is MNHNS and CDR2 is SASEGT. V lost 10 bases and J lost 5; bases outside the gene matches: 10. The CDR3 is CAIATSGRAKHEQYF. Written as DNA, the CDR3 is TGTGCCATCGCGACTAGCGGGAGGGCGAAGCACGAGCAGTACTTC.

The table lists this clone with a few counts. The chain links TRBV7-2 to TRBJ2-7; the match to TRBD2 covers 11 bases. The CDR3 loop spans 14 amino acids. The V gene's germline CDR1 is SGHTA and CDR2 FQGNSA. V shed 5 bases and J 3 bases; nucleotides not matched to a gene: 3. DNA for the CDR3: TGTGCCAGCAGCATACTAGCGGGAGTCTACGAGCAGTACTTC. Residues: CASSILAGVYEQYF.

The chain links TRBV7-3 to TRBJ1-1; D may be TRBD1 (6 bases). There are 13 residues in the CDR3. Trimming left V 1 base short and J 4 bases short, with 7 bases between. Germline CDR1 is SGHTA and CDR2 is FQGTGA. The CDR3 loop reads CASSLNRVTEAFF. CDR3 coding DNA: TGTGCCAGCAGCTTAAACAGGGTCACTGAAGCTTTCTTT.

The rearrangement links TRBV6-1 to TRBJ1-5; no definite D call. The CDR3 spans 15 residues. CDR1 MNHNS and CDR2 SASEGT come from the germline V gene. The V and J ends lost 6 bases and 0 bases respectively, with 12 bases between them. In DNA, the CDR3 is TGTGCCAGCAGCCTCGATGGGGATAGCAATCAGCCCCAGCATTTT. This encodes CASSLDGDSNQPQHF.

This chain uses TRBV19 with TRBJ2-1; D call uncertain. The length of the CDR3 is 14 residues. The V gene's germline CDR1 is LNHDA and CDR2 SQIVND (reference sequence). The V end lost 6 bases, the J end lost 3 bases, and 12 bases lay between the germline ends. The CDR3 DNA reads TGTGCCAGTAGCCTGGGCTCAGACTACAATGAGCAGTTCTTC. The encoded protein is CASSLGSDYNEQFF.

The V gene is TRBV7-9, the J gene TRBJ2-4, with D perhaps matching TRBD1 (6 bases). The CDR3 totals 16 residues. Germline CDR1 and CDR2: SEHNR and FQNEAQ (reference sequence). With 3 bases removed from V and 0 bases from J, the gap between germline ends came to 12 bases. CDR3 sequence (DNA): TGTGCCAGCAGCTTCGGGACACCCCTAGCCAAAAACATTCAGTACTTC. It specifies CASSFGTPLAKNIQYF.

Written as DNA, the CDR3 is TGTGCCAGCAGTTTATACTCGGGGATTAGCGGCACCTCCTACGAGCAGTACTTC. Translated: CASSLYSGISGTSYEQYF. This chain connects TRBV28 to TRBJ2-7, with D perhaps matching TRBD2 (6 bases). Germline V gives CDR1 MDHEN, CDR2 SYDVKM. This CDR3 has 18 amino acids. The V end was cut by 1 base, the J end by 0 bases, with 19 bases between.

This clone has just one count. The chain combines TRBV9 with TRBJ2-6, with D perhaps TRBD1 or TRBD2 (6 bases each). Germline V gene lookup returns CDR1 SGDLS and CDR2 YYNGEE. The CDR3 loop spans 17 amino acids. Between the trimmed V and J ends, which lost 7 bases and 0 bases, there was a span of 17 bases. For the CDR3, the DNA is TGTGCCAGCCGGGGGCAGGCCCTAAGCTCTGGGGCCAACGTCCTGACTTTC. Translation gives CASRGQALSSGANVLTF.

This sequence joins TRBV6-6 and TRBJ2-7; unclear D gene. The germline V gene encodes CDR1 MNHNY and CDR2 SVGAGI (reference sequence). This CDR3 comprises 13 residues. V was pared by 2 bases and J by 3 bases, with 8 bases between. In nucleotides, the CDR3 is TGTGCCAGCAGTTACCGATATAACTACGAGCAGTACTTC. Translation gives CASSYRYNYEQYF.

This sequence joins TRBV9 and TRBJ1-1, with 8 nucleotides matching TRBD1. Germline-derived CDR1 and CDR2 are SGDLS and YYNGEE. The length of the CDR3 is 14 residues. The J segment lost 5 bases and the V segment lost 4 bases, leaving 7 bases of the junction unmatched. In nucleotides, the CDR3 is TGTGCCAGCAGCATTGGACAGGGTGGAACTGAAGCTTTCTTT. Translating it yields CASSIGQGGTEAFF.

The V call is TRBV7-8, the J call TRBJ2-4, with D possibly matching TRBD2 (6 bases). With 1 base removed from V and 7 bases from J, the gap between germline ends came to 8 bases. The V gene's germline CDR1 is SGHVS and CDR2 FQNEAQ. CDR3 length: 13 amino acids. In DNA, the CDR3 is TGTGCCAGCAGCTTAGGGAGGGAGAACATTCAGTACTTC. This codes for CASSLGRENIQYF.

The V and J genes are TRBV20-1 and TRBJ2-3, with D hard to call. The V end lost 8 bases, the J end lost 6 bases, and 9 bases lay between the germline ends. Looked up from germline, CDR1 is DFQATT and CDR2 is SNEGSKA (reference sequence). The CDR3 spans 10 residues. The CDR3 is CSTATDTQYF. In DNA, the CDR3 is TGCAGTACCGCTACGGATACGCAGTATTTT.

This clone has more than one count but fewer than ten. The chain carries TRBV9 and TRBJ1-2, with D uncertain. V dropped 0 bases and J dropped 4 bases, with 7 bases sitting between them. The CDR3 is 13 amino acids. Per the germline V gene, CDR1 is SGDLS and CDR2 is YYNGEE. This CDR3 is CASSVVHGYGYTF. As DNA, the CDR3 is TGTGCCAGCAGCGTAGTCCACGGCTATGGCTACACCTTC.

J is TRBJ2-1 and V is TRBV7-3; D may correspond to TRBD1 or TRBD2 (5 bases each). V gave up 2 bases and J gave up 1 base, with 15 bases separating them. CDR1 and CDR2 from the germline V gene are SGHTA and FQGTGA. This CDR3 spans 17 amino acids. In DNA form, the CDR3 reads TGTGCCAGCAGCTTACTCCCCGGGACGGATTCCTACAATGAGCAGTTCTTC. Its protein product is CASSLLPGTDSYNEQFF.

The chain combines TRBV29-1 with TRBJ2-7, with 10 nucleotides matching TRBD1. The V and J ends lost 6 bases and 2 bases, in that order; junction bases with no gene match: 4. The CDR3 contains 13 residues. In germline, CDR1 is SQVTM, CDR2 ANQGSEA. Here the CDR3 reads CSVPGQGPYEQYF. Written as DNA, the CDR3 is TGCAGCGTCCCGGGACAGGGGCCCTACGAGCAGTACTTC.

The chain has TRBV11-2 and TRBJ1-6, with no clear D. This CDR3 is built from 13 residues. CDR1 and CDR2 from the germline V gene are SGHAT and FQNNGV. V was shortened by 6 bases and J by 7 bases, with 10 bases between the two germline ends. For the CDR3, the DNA is TGTGCCAGCAGTCCGGACGGGAATTCACCCCTCCACTTT. Translated, it gives CASSPDGNSPLHF.

CDR3 coding DNA: TGCGCCAGCCGCCTAGCGGGAGGGCCTGGTGAGCAGTTCTTC. Translation: CASRLAGGPGEQFF. The chain has TRBV5-1 and TRBJ2-1; 12 bases line up with TRBD2. This CDR3 comprises 14 residues. Germline assignment: CDR1 SGHRS and CDR2 YFSETQ. Losses at the gene ends were 7 bases for V and 9 bases for J; bases not matched to a gene: 8.

The chain carries TRBV4-3 and TRBJ1-1; D uncertain. Germline CDR1 reads LGHNA; CDR2 reads YSLEER. V shed 2 bases and J shed 4 bases, with 11 bases lying between them. The CDR3 length is 14 residues. The CDR3 loop reads CASSQPVFGTEAFF. The CDR3 region has the DNA TGCGCCAGCAGCCAACCGGTATTCGGCACTGAAGCTTTCTTT.